The rows below give T cell receptor beta chains drawn from one sample of a study of Tregs in tolerant kidney transplant recipients. Using immunoSEQ multiplex PCR, the repertoire was profiled, and TCRdb retains in-frame clones only, with some absent. The sample holds about 88,000 clones, approximately 90% seen once. Sequences were obtained from CD8+ T cells from blood. The receptors originated from a human donor in good health. Each CDR3 is given with its conserved first and last residue.

j_call | v_call | cdr3_aa
TRBJ2-3 | TRBV2 | CASSVFRGRSDTQYF
TRBJ2-3 | TRBV7-3 | CASSYGASSTDTQYF
TRBJ2-5 | TRBV5-6 | CASSFSSETQYF
TRBJ2-3 | TRBV6-6 | CASKSGNTDTQYF
TRBJ1-1 | TRBV6-1 | CASSEEMGANTEAFF
TRBJ1-1 | TRBV27 | CASRNRRGTEAFF
TRBJ2-7 | TRBV7-9 | CASSLGWTSVSYEQYF
TRBJ2-7 | TRBV19 | CASSITGTSGSYEQYF
TRBJ2-7 | TRBV5-1 | CASSSPQRREGPREQYF
TRBJ2-1 | TRBV2 | CASATSGSEADEQFF
TRBJ2-2 | TRBV11-2 | CASRHLAGGQRAGELFF
TRBJ1-3 | TRBV7-8 | CASSLGTGGYMGNTIYF
TRBJ1-6 | TRBV7-8 | CASSPLKGQGMAPLHF
TRBJ2-2 | TRBV27 | CASSPQQGGGTGELFF
TRBJ1-2 | TRBV9 | CASSTRTDGYTF
TRBJ2-3 | TRBV6-1 | CASSYGDTQYF
TRBJ2-7 | TRBV19 | CASSGPYEQYF
TRBJ1-4 | TRBV7-8 | CASSHPQHGRGNEKLFF
TRBJ1-1 | TRBV27 | CASKQGAREAFF
TRBJ2-7 | TRBV5-1 | CASSYTGHEQYF
TRBJ2-1 | TRBV5-5 | CASSEQPSSYNEQFF
TRBJ2-3 | TRBV27 | CASSFGLFGATDTQYF
TRBJ2-6 | TRBV19 | CASSMPWGAGANVLTF
TRBJ1-4 | TRBV2 | CASSRHSTNEKLFF
TRBJ2-7 | TRBV29-1 | CSVGTSGIPAYEQYF
TRBJ2-2 | TRBV12-5 | CASGFGGGGWTGELFF
TRBJ1-2 | TRBV2 | CASSDGDLDGYTF
TRBJ1-5 | TRBV7-9 | CASSLPYQPQHF
TRBJ1-2 | TRBV6-6 | CASSYSPVSYGYTF
TRBJ2-7 | TRBV6-1 | CASSDGQGKSYEQYF
TRBJ2-7 | TRBV7-9 | CASRGDSYEQYF
TRBJ1-5 | TRBV19 | CASSIWSLIPDQPQHF
TRBJ1-5 | TRBV15 | CATSRGESGNQPQHF
TRBJ2-7 | TRBV6-1 | CASSTRLAGVNEQYF
TRBJ2-1 | TRBV11-3 | CASSLSPGYNEQFF
TRBJ2-1 | TRBV12-5 | CASGFTQGAGAYNEQFF
TRBJ2-1 | TRBV15 | CATSQDPSSYNEQFF
TRBJ1-1 | TRBV6-6 | CASSLNGRDAGSEAFF
TRBJ2-7 | TRBV5-6 | CASSLGLTTYEQYF
TRBJ1-1 | TRBV5-5 | CASSPGGEAFF
TRBJ1-2 | TRBV30 | CAWSVGGLSSYGYTF
TRBJ2-5 | TRBV7-8 | CASSLDPGLAGEETQYF
TRBJ1-1 | TRBV9 | CASSGRVADGMNTEAFF
TRBJ2-5 | TRBV5-1 | CASSLRTLDRGRQETQYF
TRBJ1-4 | TRBV10-2 | CASSDKRGRYEKLFF
TRBJ2-7 | TRBV13 | CASSPTRDTHEQYF
TRBJ2-7 | TRBV2 | CASRAGGSSYEQYF
TRBJ2-3 | TRBV4-1 | CASSHPSVFLTDTQYF
TRBJ1-1 | TRBV10-3 | CAISEDSGSEVAFF
TRBJ2-1 | TRBV15 | CATSRVYAHDNEQFF
TRBJ1-1 | TRBV27 | CATIGTGWRAFF
TRBJ2-1 | TRBV6-4 | CASSEWASSYNEQFF
TRBJ2-1 | TRBV6-1 | CASSETGGGVRLAGYNEQFF
TRBJ1-4 | TRBV6-5 | CASSYSTDGEKLFF
TRBJ1-5 | TRBV2 | CASSVDRGRNVGQPQHF
TRBJ2-2 | TRBV10-1 | CASRKTGETTGELFF
TRBJ2-3 | TRBV19 | CASSIVEGGQGTDTQYF
TRBJ1-3 | TRBV25-1 | CASSEYMGSGNTIYF
TRBJ2-4 | TRBV6-1 | CASSEAVQGSDIQYF